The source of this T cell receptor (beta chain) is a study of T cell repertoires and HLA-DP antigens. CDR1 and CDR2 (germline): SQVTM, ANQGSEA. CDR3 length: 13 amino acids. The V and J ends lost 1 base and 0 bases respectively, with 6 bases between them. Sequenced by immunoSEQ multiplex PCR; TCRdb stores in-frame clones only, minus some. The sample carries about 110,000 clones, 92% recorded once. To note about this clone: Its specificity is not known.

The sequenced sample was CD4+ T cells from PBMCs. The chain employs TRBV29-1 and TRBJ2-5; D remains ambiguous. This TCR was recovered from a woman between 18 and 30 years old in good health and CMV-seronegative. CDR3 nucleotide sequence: TGCAGCGTTGAAGGGCCGTACCAAGAGACCCAGTACTTC. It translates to CSVEGPYQETQYF.